This is a list of T cell receptor beta chains from one sample in a study of blood T cell repertoires in COVID-19. Clones were read by immunoSEQ multiplex PCR, and TCRdb kept only the in-frame ones, dropping some. This table has approximately 150,000 clones, approximately 84% appearing once. Sequenced sample: peripheral blood. The receptors originated from a woman aged 80 or older with acute or convalescent COVID-19. Both conserved end residues are part of each CDR3.

V	J	CDR3
TRBV18	TRBJ2-4	CASSPGRDWVAKNIQYF
TRBV30	TRBJ1-2	CAWSQNRGSGYTF
TRBV2	TRBJ2-1	CASTKDLPAHNEQFF
TRBV15	TRBJ1-4	CATSRGQGNEKLFF
TRBV11-3	TRBJ2-1	CASSPGGRTAYNEQFF
TRBV9	TRBJ2-1	CASTGTEYNEQFF
TRBV5-8	TRBJ1-5	CASSLGIQVPSNQPQHF
TRBV6-5	TRBJ2-7	CASRVDRPTYEQYF
TRBV7-2	TRBJ2-1	CASSLAVRGGWDEQFF
TRBV7-9	TRBJ1-1	CAAISTDRVNTEAFF
TRBV15	TRBJ2-7	CATSRDRDRGISEQYF
TRBV7-9	TRBJ1-2	CASSPATAFSYGYTF
TRBV6-6	TRBJ2-7	CASSTTGSPNYEQYF
TRBV5-5	TRBJ2-2	CASSLEVAGKGRTGELFF
TRBV7-6	TRBJ1-6	CASSTRGDLASPLHF
TRBV21-1	TRBJ2-5	CASSTYPGQGGLTLLQGTQYF
TRBV5-4	TRBJ1-6	CASSLEQGYNSPLHF
TRBV10-3	TRBJ2-7	CAISRRTGYEQYF
TRBV5-1	TRBJ2-2	CASSTGTSGITGELFF
TRBV5-6	TRBJ1-2	CASSSDDRGPGGYTF
TRBV6-6	TRBJ1-5	CASFEGAGGDQPQHF
TRBV19	TRBJ1-5	CASSKGGAAQNQPQHF
TRBV7-8	TRBJ1-1	CASSLGADTMNTEAFF
TRBV5-1	TRBJ2-2	CASSSFGAGVNTGELFF
TRBV27	TRBJ2-2	CASSFLGQGTPNTGELFF
TRBV5-1	TRBJ2-1	CASSLTSGSTGEQFF
TRBV19	TRBJ1-5	CASSDRGRRNQPQHF
TRBV7-2	TRBJ1-3	CASSELGGGSGNTIYF
TRBV18	TRBJ2-3	CASSLTSGRSTDTQYF
TRBV11-2	TRBJ1-1	CASSPLSLKTTGDEAAFF
TRBV7-9	TRBJ2-5	CASRSRDRGPRPYQETQYF
TRBV7-9	TRBJ2-1	CASSLAAAEGNEQFF
TRBV7-9	TRBJ2-1	CASSLAGTSGRGGEQFF
TRBV4-3	TRBJ2-3	CASSQEVRGDTQYF
TRBV6-5	TRBJ1-1	CASRVDRGGTEAFF
TRBV19	TRBJ2-1	CASSIRREAWVNEQFF
TRBV3-1/TRBV3-2	TRBJ2-1	CASSHSGGLAGVGSYNEQFF
TRBV18	TRBJ1-2	CASSPGGRNYGYTF
TRBV2	TRBJ1-4	CASRLTGSNEKLFF
TRBV12-3/TRBV12-4	TRBJ1-6	CASRGRGPLHF
TRBV30	TRBJ1-3	CAWSTARGPGNTIYF
TRBV19	TRBJ1-1	CASSGQGNGLTEAFF
TRBV5-1	TRBJ2-3	CASSLALAGADTQYF
TRBV7-6	TRBJ2-2	CASSPGTVNTGELFF
TRBV7-9	TRBJ1-2	CASSLVGGDGYTF
TRBV30	TRBJ1-2	CAWSEGPNYGYTF
TRBV7-2	TRBJ2-7	CASSFTWAGGLYEQYF
TRBV7-8	TRBJ2-7	CASSLARQGLYEQYF
TRBV6-2/TRBV6-3	TRBJ2-1	CASSYGVFRGRRNEQFF
TRBV2	TRBJ2-7	CASSLLAGSSYEQYF
TRBV7-9	TRBJ1-2	CASSPGQIQINYGYTF
TRBV30	TRBJ2-3	CAWSVVGGGTDTQYF
TRBV5-1	TRBJ2-1	CASSFRDSSYNEQFF
TRBV15	TRBJ2-7	CATSRDPTGEQYF
TRBV19	TRBJ1-2	CASSPARTANYGYTF
TRBV6-2/TRBV6-3	TRBJ1-1	CASSYSKQSEAFF
TRBV11-2	TRBJ1-2	CASNSPRQGALANYGYTF
TRBV5-8	TRBJ2-3	CASSLGLAGGDTQYF
TRBV10-3	TRBJ2-7	CAIRGGDEQYF